The present entry profiles one T cell receptor (beta chain) with its context. The antigen remains undetermined. Generated by immunoSEQ multiplex PCR, the TCRdb table keeps only in-frame clones and is missing some. This table has about 46,000 clones, around nine tenths appearing once. The entry originates in a study of OX40 agonist ivuxolimab in advanced cancers. General study findings and limits: No determination was made of the antigen specificity of the expanded peripheral T cells.

Germline V gene lookup returns CDR1 SGHRS and CDR2 YFSETQ. This CDR3 has 14 amino acids. Trimming removed 4 bases from V and 4 bases from J; junction bases left unmatched: 5. The sample here was CD4+ or CD8+ T cells sorted from blood, taken in a trial of the OX40 agonist ivuxolimab. The gene calls are TRBV5-1 and TRBJ2-7; 10 nucleotides align to TRBD2. This clonotype was obtained from an adult with an advanced solid tumor such as melanoma, head and neck, liver or kidney cancer. The CDR3 sequence is CASSTASGGYEQYF. The CDR3 nucleotides read TGCGCCAGCAGCACGGCTAGCGGGGGTTACGAGCAGTACTTC.